Below are 14 T cell receptor beta chains sequenced from a single sample in a study of T cells after yellow fever vaccination. TCRdb independently ran MiXCR on the 5' RACE reads; one entry per CDR3 protein. The top ten clones hold roughly a sixth of a sample with about 430,000 distinct CDR3 sequences, roughly a sixth of them seen once. The input for sequencing was PBMCs, taken before the yellow fever booster vaccination. These receptor sequences come from a man aged 18 to 29 who received the YFV17D yellow fever vaccine.

This clonotype was found a few times. This sequence joins TRBV18 and TRBJ2-3; D is ambiguous. There are 15 residues in the CDR3. CDR1 and CDR2 from the germline V gene are KGHSH and LQKENI. V lost 2 bases and J lost 2, with 11 bases in between. DNA of the CDR3: TGTGCCAGCTCACCATGGCCGCGCCTCACAGATACGCAGTATTTT. Protein product: CASSPWPRLTDTQYF.

In this sample, this clonotype turned up a few times. V gene TRBV6-5 combines with J gene TRBJ2-7; D might be TRBD1 (6 bases). CDR1 and CDR2 from the germline V gene are MNHEY and SVGAGI. The CDR3 is 17 amino acids. Trimming stripped 0 bases from V and 6 bases from J, with 21 bases between. This CDR3 reads CASSYSFAQGIGGEQYF. CDR3 bases: TGTGCCAGCAGTTACTCGTTTGCACAGGGAATTGGCGGCGAGCAGTACTTC.

V gene TRBV12-2 combines with J gene TRBJ2-7; the tabulated D call, TRBD1, remains unverified against the DNA. TRBV12-2 counts as a pseudogene. The CDR3 runs to 19 residues. CDR3 sequence (DNA): TGTGCAAGTCGCCCTCTCTTGCCCGGGGGGGGATTTTTCTCCTACGAGCAGTACGTC. It codes for CASRPLLPGGGFFSYEQYV.

This clonotype was counted only a few times. The chain is built from TRBV29-1 and TRBJ1-1; D might be TRBD1 (5 bases). V was trimmed by 4 bases and J by 0 bases, leaving 9 bases between them. CDR1 is SQVTM and CDR2 is ANQGSEA in the germline V gene. This CDR3 contains 13 residues. Here the CDR3 reads CSVGRVMNTEAFF. CDR3 sequence (DNA): TGCAGCGTTGGCAGGGTCATGAACACTGAAGCTTTCTTT.

This clonotype showed up many times. J is TRBJ2-1 and V is TRBV11-2; 9 bases are a match to TRBD1. Trimming removed 0 bases from V and 2 bases from J; junction bases left unmatched: 2. This CDR3 is 16 amino acids long. Germline V CDR1 and CDR2: SGHAT, FQNNGV. For the CDR3, the DNA is TGTGCCAGCAGCTTAGACTGGACAGGGGCCTACAATGAGCAGTTCTTC. Translating it yields CASSLDWTGAYNEQFF. Using reference TRBV11-2 and TRBJ2-1 for the parts outside the CDR3, the full variable domain is EAGVAQSPRYKIIEKRQSVAFWCNPISGHATLYWYQQILGQGPKLLIQFQNNGVVDDSQLPKDRFSAERLKGVDSTLKIQPAKLEDSAVYLCASSLDWTGAYNEQFFGPGTRLTVL.

This rearrangement joins TRBV12-2 to TRBJ2-7; TRBD1, as called in the table, went unchecked against the DNA. TRBV12-2 represents a pseudogene. There are 16 residues in the CDR3. As DNA, the CDR3 is TGTGCAAGTCGCTCCGCTCTGCCCCCCACCGTCGTCGAGCAGTACGTC. Amino acid sequence: CASRSALPPTVVEQYV.

This chain links TRBV20-1 with TRBJ2-5, with D perhaps matching TRBD2 (7 bases). The V gene lost 2 bases and the J gene lost 5 bases, with 15 bases spanning the gap. This CDR3 spans 14 amino acids. In germline, CDR1 is DFQATT, CDR2 SNEGSKA (reference sequence). The CDR3 DNA reads TGCAGTGCTAGATCAATACAGGGAGGGGAGACCCAGTACTTC. Its protein product is CSARSIQGGETQYF.

This clonotype occurred once. The chain uses TRBV12-3 or TRBV12-4 and TRBJ2-7; no clear D. This CDR3 has 13 residues. V was trimmed by 2 bases and J by 4 bases, leaving 9 bases between them. In DNA, the CDR3 is TGTGCCAGCAGTTTATCTCCGGAATACGAGCAGTACGTC. Amino acids: CASSLSPEYEQYV.

The chain carries TRBV11-2 and TRBJ1-2; tentative D call: TRBD1 (5 bases). CDR1 SGHAT and CDR2 FQNNGV come from the germline V gene. V lost 0 bases and J lost 5, with 7 bases in between. This CDR3 is 13 amino acids long. CDR3 nucleotides: TGTGCCAGCAGCTTAGAGGGGACTTATGGCTACACCTTC. It specifies CASSLEGTYGYTF.

V gene TRBV12-3 or TRBV12-4 combines with J gene TRBJ2-6; the D is unclear. CDR3 length: 17 residues. V was trimmed by 6 bases and J by 0 bases, leaving 15 bases between them. Here the CDR3 reads CASSPSTGPSGANVLTF. CDR3 DNA sequence: TGTGCCAGCAGCCCTAGTACGGGCCCCTCTGGGGCCAACGTCCTGACTTTC.

This chain connects TRBV6-5 to TRBJ2-1, with TRBD1 matching over 9 bases. This CDR3 contains 15 residues. J was trimmed by 2 bases and V by 6 bases; bases with no gene match: 5. Germline lookup yields CDR1 MNHEY and CDR2 SVGAGI. The chain's CDR3 is CASSLDRGTYNEQFF. The CDR3 region has the DNA TGTGCCAGCAGCCTGGACAGGGGAACCTACAATGAGCAGTTCTTC.

The J gene is TRBJ1-5, the V gene TRBV12-3 or TRBV12-4; D is undetermined. V lost 6 bases and J lost 4, with 16 bases in between. There are 15 residues in the CDR3. The CDR3 DNA sequence: TGTGCCAGCAGCCCCGAACCCGGGGAAAATCAGCCCCAGCATTTT. Protein product: CASSPEPGENQPQHF.

The V call is TRBV7-6, the J call TRBJ2-6; tentative D call: TRBD2 (5 bases). V lost 4 bases and J 0 bases, leaving 10 bases between the germline ends. The CDR3 is 16 residues long. Per the germline V gene, CDR1 is SGHVS and CDR2 is FNYEAQ. CDR3: CASSSSRGSGANVLTF. Written as DNA, the CDR3 is TGTGCCAGCAGCTCGTCCCGGGGCTCTGGGGCCAACGTCCTGACTTTC. Variable domain in full (rest from reference TRBV7-6 and TRBJ2-6): GAGVSQSPRYKVTKRGQDVALRCDPISGHVSLYWYRQALGQGPEFLTYFNYEAQQDKSGLPNDRFSAERPEGSISTLTIQRTEQRDSAMYRCASSSSRGSGANVLTFGAGSRLTVL.

V is TRBV25-1 and J is TRBJ2-5, with TRBD1 as a possible D gene (7 bases). V lost 3 bases and J lost 2, with 13 bases in between. This CDR3 is 15 amino acids long. Germline assignment: CDR1 MGHDK and CDR2 SYGVNS. DNA of the CDR3: TGTGCCAGCAGTGAGGGGAGGACAGGACAAGAGACCCAGTACTTC. This sequence encodes CASSEGRTGQETQYF. Based on the CDR3 plus reference TRBV25-1 and TRBJ2-5, the full variable domain is EADIYQTPRYLVIGTGKKITLECSQTMGHDKMYWYQQDPGMELHLIHYSYGVNSTEKGDLSSESTVSRIRTEHFPLTLESARPSHTSQYLCASSEGRTGQETQYFGPGTRLLVL.